This record concerns one TCR beta chain sequence. Its target is not known. CDR1 and CDR2 (germline): SGHTA, FQGTGA. With 8 bases clipped from V and 5 bases from J, the junction kept 11 bases outside the gene matches. This CDR3 has 16 amino acids. Time point noted: after dendritic cell vaccination, including at tumor progression/relapse. Autologous tumor lysate was loaded overnight onto monocyte-derived dendritic cells grown approximately seven days with IL-4 and GM-CSF. Three intradermal dendritic cell vaccine injections were given every two weeks. The sample originates from a study of glioma-infiltrating T cells after dendritic cell vaccination. Study observations and caveats: Patients with more pretreatment TILs had longer time to progression and survival. Few patients contributed both blood and tumor specimens. No direct clonality-survival link was found; a diverse polyclonal response may matter.

The repertoire was sequenced with immunoSEQ multiplex PCR; TCRdb's copy has only in-frame clones and lacks some. The sample holds some 970 clones, about four fifths seen once. The sequence derives from a human donor with glioblastoma. The J gene is TRBJ2-1, the V gene TRBV7-3; 11 nucleotides align to TRBD2. Sequences were derived from tumor tissue, sampled after dendritic cell vaccination. CDR3 in amino acids: CASGITGTSGNNEQFF. As DNA, the CDR3 is TGTGCCAGCGGAATAACCGGGACTAGCGGTAACAATGAGCAGTTCTTC.